Listed below are T cell receptor beta chains from one sample, sequenced in a study of T-cell memory formation after mild COVID-19. TCRdb itself ran the 5' RACE reads through MiXCR, one entry per CDR3 protein. Here the sample spans about 470,000 distinct CDR3 sequences, nearly 25% being singletons. Sequences were obtained from PBMCs or a T cell subset sorted from them (not recorded which). Every receptor here comes from an adult woman who had mild COVID-19 (a few samples of this study predate the infection). Cell type and time point are not known. Both conserved end residues are part of each CDR3. D genes are given only for firm matches. Where a row states a size, it is once, few, many or the class of an expanded clone; other rows omit it.

size	J	D	V	CDR3	DNA
once	TRBJ2-7	TRBD2	TRBV7-6	CASSLTGTSGYYEQYF	TGTGCCAGCAGCTTGACCGGGACTAGCGGATACTACGAGCAGTACTTC
few	TRBJ2-7	TRBD2	TRBV27	CASSLLAGDSYEQYF	TGTGCCAGCAGTTTACTAGCGGGAGACTCCTACGAGCAGTACTTC
NA	TRBJ2-2	NA	TRBV6-2/TRBV6-3	CASSTRALGTSNTGELFF	TGTGCCAGCAGCACCAGGGCCCTCGGGACATCGAACACCGGGGAGCTGTTTTTT
NA	TRBJ2-7	NA	TRBV12-3/TRBV12-4	CASSPGINEQYF	TGTGCCAGCAGCCCTGGTATCAACGAGCAGTACTTC
NA	TRBJ1-2	NA	TRBV3-2	CASSFWPTGEKTGYGYTF	TGTGCCAGCAGCTTTTGGCCGACAGGGGAGAAGACTGGCTATGGCTACACCTTC
few	TRBJ2-3	TRBD2	TRBV5-1	CASSLVSLAGGPSDTQYF	TGCGCCAGCAGCTTGGTCTCCCTAGCGGGGGGGCCGTCAGATACGCAGTATTTT
NA	TRBJ2-7	NA	TRBV18	CASSRETPPGEQYF	TGTGCCAGCTCACGCGAGACCCCCCCTGGCGAGCAGTACTTC
NA	TRBJ2-2	TRBD2	TRBV19	CASSSSGGATGELFF	TGTGCCAGTAGTTCTAGCGGGGGAGCGACCGGGGAGCTGTTTTTT
NA	TRBJ2-3	TRBD2	TRBV9	CASSVDVPGLASFVDTQYF	TGTGCCAGCAGCGTAGACGTCCCGGGACTAGCGTCTTTCGTAGATACGCAGTATTTT
few	TRBJ1-1	NA	TRBV12-3/TRBV12-4	CASRPFGTEAFF	TGTGCCAGCAGGCCCTTCGGGACTGAAGCTTTCTTT
few	TRBJ2-7	TRBD1	TRBV7-9	CASALSGQVSYEQYF	TGTGCCAGCGCCCTTTCCGGACAGGTTTCCTACGAGCAGTACTTC
NA	TRBJ2-1	NA	TRBV12-3/TRBV12-4	CASSLPGDEQFF	TGTGCCAGCAGCCTCCCAGGGGATGAGCAGTTCTTC
few	TRBJ2-1	TRBD1	TRBV7-6	CASSLEGTGRNEQFF	TGTGCCAGCAGCTTAGAAGGGACAGGGCGCAATGAGCAGTTCTTC
NA	TRBJ1-1	TRBD1	TRBV5-1	CASIEGTGRGTEAFF	TGCGCCAGCATTGAGGGGACAGGAAGAGGAACTGAAGCTTTCTTT
few	TRBJ2-2	NA	TRBV29-1	CSVQTGYGGELFF	TGCAGCGTTCAAACAGGATATGGCGGGGAGCTGTTTTTT
NA	TRBJ2-5	TRBD1	TRBV19	CASSIKGQGKGETQYF	TGTGCCAGTAGTATTAAGGGACAGGGGAAAGGAGAGACCCAGTACTTC
few	TRBJ2-5	NA	TRBV7-9	CASSSPEPSETQYF	TGTGCCAGCAGCTCCCCAGAACCTTCGGAGACCCAGTACTTC
NA	TRBJ1-5	NA	TRBV5-6	CASSLGEQLNQPQHF	TGTGCCAGCAGCTTGGGAGAACAGCTTAATCAGCCCCAGCATTTT
NA	TRBJ2-1	NA	TRBV6-2/TRBV6-3	CASSYLGGYNEQFF	TGTGCCAGCAGTTACTTGGGGGGCTACAATGAGCAGTTCTTC
NA	TRBJ2-7	TRBD1	TRBV18	CASSSPGQVNEQYF	TGTGCCAGCTCATCTCCGGGACAGGTTAACGAGCAGTACTTC
few	TRBJ2-1	TRBD2	TRBV2	CASSDPATSVNEQFF	TGTGCCAGCAGTGACCCTGCTACTAGCGTCAATGAGCAGTTCTTC
NA	TRBJ2-5	NA	TRBV11-2	CASSLVVTPQETQYF	TGTGCCAGCAGCTTAGTCGTGACTCCACAAGAGACCCAGTACTTC
NA	TRBJ2-3	NA	TRBV7-2	CASSFSTGRTDTQYF	TGTGCCAGCAGCTTTTCCACAGGCCGCACAGATACGCAGTATTTT
few	TRBJ2-3	TRBD1	TRBV27	CASSRDRVRDTQYF	TGTGCCAGCAGCCGGGACAGGGTGAGAGATACGCAGTATTTT
NA	TRBJ2-3	TRBD1	TRBV7-8	CTSSKETGGRTDTQYF	TGTACCAGCAGCAAAGAAACAGGGGGTCGCACAGATACGCAGTATTTT
few	TRBJ1-1	NA	TRBV7-9	CASSLEGGSTEAFF	TGTGCCAGCAGCTTAGAAGGAGGGAGCACTGAAGCTTTCTTT
NA	TRBJ2-3	NA	TRBV12-3/TRBV12-4	CASSFSGYSTDTQYF	TGTGCCAGCAGTTTTAGCGGCTATAGCACAGATACGCAGTATTTT
few	TRBJ1-2	NA	TRBV5-4	CASSLSSPGTRGYTF	TGTGCCAGCAGCTTATCATCTCCGGGGACAAGAGGCTACACCTTC
few	TRBJ2-7	NA	TRBV6-2/TRBV6-3	CASSYSITLSYEQYF	TGTGCCAGCAGTTACTCGATAACCCTCTCCTACGAGCAGTACTTC
NA	TRBJ2-5	NA	TRBV5-4	CASNPPGARLAEETQYF	TGTGCCAGCAATCCCCCAGGGGCCAGGCTAGCGGAAGAGACCCAGTACTTC
NA	TRBJ1-1	TRBD1	TRBV4-1	CASSQPDREGNEAFF	TGCGCCAGCAGCCAACCTGACAGGGAGGGTAATGAAGCTTTCTTT
once	TRBJ2-3	TRBD2	TRBV2	CASIRAGAVGDTQYF	TGTGCCAGCATCAGAGCGGGGGCGGTTGGAGATACGCAGTATTTT
few	TRBJ2-4	TRBD1	TRBV6-2/TRBV6-3	CASIKTGAKNIQYF	TGTGCCAGCATCAAGACAGGGGCCAAAAACATTCAGTACTTC
NA	TRBJ2-7	NA	TRBV23-1	CATAGYYEQYF	TGCGCCACCGCTGGATACTACGAGCAGTACTTC
few	TRBJ2-5	NA	TRBV2	CASSEQGPYGETQYF	TGTGCCAGCAGTGAACAGGGACCCTACGGAGAGACCCAGTACTTC
NA	TRBJ2-2	NA	TRBV10-2	CASSVRGAGELFF	TGCGCCAGCAGTGTCCGGGGAGCGGGGGAGCTGTTTTTT
NA	TRBJ2-7	NA	TRBV11-3	CASSLEEGQSSSYEQYF	TGTGCCAGCAGCTTAGAGGAGGGACAGTCGAGCTCCTACGAGCAGTACTTC
NA	TRBJ2-7	NA	TRBV6-1	CASRGDVAYEQYF	TGTGCCAGCAGGGGGGACGTAGCCTACGAGCAGTACTTC
once	TRBJ1-2	NA	TRBV20-1	CSAKNPRTDDGYTF	TGCAGTGCCAAAAACCCCCGGACAGACGATGGCTACACCTTC
NA	TRBJ2-7	TRBD2	TRBV18	CASSRTSGIGGSYEQYF	TGTGCCAGCTCGCGGACTAGCGGGATCGGGGGTTCCTACGAGCAGTACTTC
NA	TRBJ2-7	NA	TRBV7-9	CASSFTHPGVNYEQYF	TGTGCCAGCAGCTTCACTCATCCTGGCGTGAACTACGAGCAGTACTTC
NA	TRBJ2-7	TRBD1	TRBV6-5	CASSTTGTGVYEQYF	TGTGCCAGCAGCACGACGGGGACAGGGGTCTACGAGCAGTACTTC
few	TRBJ1-1	NA	TRBV7-2	CASSSLSGARTEAFF	TGTGCCAGCAGCTCCTTGTCGGGGGCGCGGACTGAAGCTTTCTTT
few	TRBJ2-7	TRBD2	TRBV7-9	CASRIAGSYEQYF	TGTGCCAGCAGGATAGCGGGCTCCTACGAGCAGTACTTC
few	TRBJ2-7	NA	TRBV3-1	CASSQVVRDYEQYF	TGTGCCAGCAGCCAAGTTGTCAGGGACTACGAGCAGTACTTC
NA	TRBJ2-7	NA	TRBV4-1	CASSQQPVQMYEQYF	TGCGCCAGCAGCCAACAGCCGGTACAGATGTACGAGCAGTACTTC
NA	TRBJ1-2	NA	TRBV27	CASSLAPLTGGYTF	TGTGCCAGCAGTTTGGCACCGCTAACTGGTGGCTACACCTTC